These T cell receptor beta chains were read from a single sample in a study of blood T cell repertoires in COVID-19. Clones were read by immunoSEQ multiplex PCR, and TCRdb kept only the in-frame ones, dropping some. This table holds over 70,000 clones, less than 90% found once. Specimen: peripheral blood. The receptors shown here come from a human donor in a cohort sampled during active COVID-19. CDR3s include the opening cysteine and the closing phenylalanine or tryptophan. Each record gives: D gene, J gene, V gene, clone size, CDR3 protein, CDR3 DNA. A D gene is named only where the DNA matches it firmly. A row's size may be missing; if present it is once, few, many or a size class.

TRBD2,TRBJ2-1,TRBV28,.,CASSLGGGNEQFF,TGTGCCAGCTCTCTGGGGGGGGGCAATGAGCAGTTCTTC
.,TRBJ2-7,TRBV4-1,.,CASKGVPGPYEQYF,TGCGCCAGCAAGGGAGTTCCCGGTCCCTACGAGCAGTACTTC
.,TRBJ2-1,TRBV5-5,once,CASSSKQGSSYNEQFF,TGTGCCAGCAGCTCTAAACAGGGTTCTTCCTACAATGAGCAGTTCTTC
TRBD2,TRBJ2-7,TRBV5-4,.,CASSIGAGGTYEQYF,TGTGCCAGCAGCATCGGAGCGGGAGGGACCTACGAGCAGTACTTC
.,TRBJ2-3,TRBV11-3,.,CASSLDPALDRLNADTQYF,TGTGCCAGCAGCTTAGACCCTGCTTTGGACAGATTAAATGCAGATACGCAGTATTTT
TRBD2,TRBJ2-7,TRBV4-2,once,CASSQDLTSGPYEQYF,TGTGCCAGCAGCCAAGATCTTACTAGCGGACCCTACGAGCAGTACTTC
.,TRBJ1-1,TRBV5-5,.,CASSQYTEAFF,TGTGCCAGCAGCCAATACACTGAAGCTTTCTTT
.,TRBJ1-1,TRBV4-3,few,CASSQTQNTEAFF,TGCGCCAGCAGCCAAACACAGAACACTGAAGCTTTCTTT
.,TRBJ2-3,TRBV11-2,.,CASSLDDRLTQYF,TGTGCCAGCAGCTTAGATGACAGGTTGACGCAGTATTTT
.,TRBJ2-2,TRBV2,.,CASIPRSAGELFF,TGTGCCAGCATTCCGAGGTCAGCCGGGGAGCTGTTTTTT
.,TRBJ2-5,TRBV27,few,CASSDRDTQETQYF,TGTGCCAGCAGTGACCGGGACACCCAAGAGACCCAGTACTTC
TRBD1,TRBJ2-3,TRBV19,.,CASSGTGGRDTQYF,TGTGCCAGTAGCGGGACAGGGGGCAGAGATACGCAGTATTTT
.,TRBJ1-1,TRBV28,.,CASSGDRFMNTEAFF,TGTGCCAGCAGCGGGGATCGATTCATGAACACTGAAGCTTTCTTT
TRBD2,TRBJ2-7,TRBV28,.,CASSQEREGPEAYEQYF,TGTGCCAGCTCCCAGGAGCGGGAGGGCCCGGAGGCCTACGAGCAGTACTTC
TRBD2,TRBJ2-3,TRBV2,.,CASRFGTSATDTQYF,TGTGCCAGCAGGTTTGGGACTAGCGCTACAGATACGCAGTATTTT
TRBD1,TRBJ2-1,TRBV27,few,CASSLEISDRARLRGNEQFF,TGTGCCAGCAGTTTAGAGATTTCGGACAGGGCTCGTTTAAGGGGCAATGAGCAGTTCTTC
.,TRBJ2-3,TRBV10-1,.,CASLAATGFSTDTQYF,TGCGCCAGCCTGGCCGCTACAGGGTTTAGCACAGATACGCAGTATTTT
.,TRBJ1-2,TRBV3-1/TRBV3-2,.,CASSQGDTDGYTF,TGTGCCAGCAGCCAAGGGGACACTGACGGCTACACCTTC
TRBD1,TRBJ1-2,TRBV2,.,CASSPDRGRGGYTF,TGTGCCAGCAGTCCCGACAGGGGGCGTGGTGGCTACACCTTC
.,TRBJ2-4,TRBV24-1,.,CATSDVNTGEAQYF,TGTGCCACCAGTGATGTCAATACAGGGGAGGCTCAGTACTTC
.,TRBJ2-5,TRBV10-2,.,CASSRQSQETQYF,TGCGCCAGCAGTCGACAGTCCCAAGAGACCCAGTACTTC
TRBD2,TRBJ2-1,TRBV10-2,.,CASSDPGTTGNEQFF,TGCGCCAGCAGCGACCCCGGGACTACCGGCAATGAGCAGTTCTTC
.,TRBJ1-3,TRBV9,.,CASSANFSGNTIYF,TGTGCCAGCAGCGCAAATTTCTCTGGAAACACCATATATTTT
.,TRBJ2-3,TRBV27,.,CASSPVFQSDTQYF,TGTGCCAGCAGTCCCGTCTTCCAGTCGGATACGCAGTATTTT
.,TRBJ1-3,TRBV5-1,.,CASAEPLSSGNTIYF,TGCGCCAGCGCCGAGCCGCTAAGCTCTGGAAACACCATATATTTT